The entry below gives a single T cell receptor beta chain sequence along with its context. Its target is not known. TCRdb re-analysed the multiplex PCR reads in MiXCR, keeping a single row per CDR3 protein. The data contain about 180,000 distinct CDR3 sequences, approximately 30% of them singletons. These data belong to a study of breast tumors, draining lymph nodes, adjacent tissues. Study observations and caveats: Data fit most tumor T cells coming from lymph node, expanding in tumor.

Axillary draining lymph nodes of breast cancer patients supplied the node samples. The germline V gene encodes CDR1 DFQATT and CDR2 SNEGSKA (reference sequence). This CDR3 is 12 amino acids long. Trimming cost V 5 bases and J 7 bases; bases outside gene matches: 5. J is TRBJ1-2 and V is TRBV20-1; 9 positions match TRBD1. The receptor was isolated from a female donor with breast cancer. Some clones in this sample may be carry-over from other donors' samples. The sequenced sample was axillary lymph node tissue. DNA of the CDR3: TGCAGTGCTCTAGGACAGGGGTCTGGCTACACCTTC. It specifies CSALGQGSGYTF.